This TCR beta chain is drawn from a study of T cell repertoires in cytomegalovirus infection (dated by TCRdb to the late 2010s). As for the study more broadly: Donor HLA type was relevant to the analysis, as public TCR beta signatures indicated carriage of CMV infection together with the matching HLA type. The investigation overall reported the following: In both this cohort and an independent cohort of several hundred donors, the cumulative frequency of public TCR beta family members distinguished carriers of CMV infection plus the relevant HLA type. In the ex vivo response, HLA-C-restricted CMV-specific TCR beta clonotypes were dominant, and in two of eight donors the single most frequent clonotype came from this HLA-C-restricted group.

The germline V gene (reference sequence) sets CDR1 to DFQATT and CDR2 to SNEGSKA. V lost 1 base and J lost 5 bases, and the count of bases not matched to a germline gene is 13. The CDR3 spans 18 residues, from the cysteine through the phenylalanine. Only the CDR3 part of the read is kept: 54 bases, read in frame from the first base. Sequenced on an Illumina HiSeq 1500. The raw public reads went through TCRdb reprocessing: fastp at Q25, MiXCR clone calling, in-frame beta chains kept. When rows share a CDR3 protein, they turn into one entry using the most common DNA and genes. The sample table records some 350,000 distinct CDR3 sequences; around 18% of these occur just once. 8.5% to 10% of the sample rests with the top ten. Worth noting for this clonotype: Its recognized antigen is unknown. Base-call qualities are not available, and no considerably larger clone is one nucleotide away.

This chain is built from TRBV20-1 and TRBJ2-5; TRBD2 lines up with 13 middle nucleotides. The sequencing input was PBMCs. The source is a human donor in good health (CMV status not recorded). Some clones in this sample may be carry-over from other donors' samples. The CDR3 corresponds to CSARGEGTSGARRETQYF. The nucleotide sequence is given as TGCAGTGCTAGAGGGGAGGGGACTAGCGGGGCCCGGAGGGAGACCCAGTACTTC.